The T cell receptor beta chain described here comes from a study of T cell repertoires in cytomegalovirus infection. Study in general: The public TCR beta signatures pointed to both CMV infection and matching HLA type.

TCRdb re-called the reads with MiXCR, one entry per CDR3 protein. This sample has a few hundred thousand distinct CDR3 sequences; more than 8% occur once, and the top ten carry around 4%. General study points: The study found HLA-C-restricted CMV-specific TCR beta clonotypes dominating the ex vivo response. CMV carriers with the relevant HLA were identified by cumulative public TCR beta family frequency.

Germline lookup yields CDR1 SGHTA and CDR2 FQGNSA. The CDR3 is 17 amino acids. The V segment lost 5 bases and the J segment 7 bases; nucleotides outside the gene matches: 17. This clonotype was seen many times. What it binds is unknown. Sequencing was carried out using PBMCs. The gene calls are TRBV7-2 and TRBJ2-5, with 9 positions matching TRBD2. The source is a human donor in good health (CMV status not recorded). Some clones in this sample may be carry-over from other donors' samples. The DNA of the CDR3 is TGTGCCAGCAGCCCTAAGGGTGTGGCGGGGGGGCTCGGGACCCAGTACTTC. Translating it yields CASSPKGVAGGLGTQYF. Using reference TRBV7-2 and TRBJ2-5 for the parts outside the CDR3, the full variable domain is GAGVSQSPSNKVTEKGKDVELRCDPISGHTALYWYRQSLGQGLEFLIYFQGNSAPDKSGLPSDRFSAERTGGSVSTLTIQRTQQEDSAVYLCASSPKGVAGGLGTQYFGPGTRLLVL.